The 3 T cell receptor beta chains presented below share a single source sample, sequenced in a study of T cell responses to AZD1222 COVID-19 vaccine. Clones were sequenced by immunoSEQ multiplex PCR, and TCRdb holds only the in-frame ones, with some missing. The table records 90,000 or so clones, about 91% of them present only once. The sample here was peripheral blood, taken 28 days after the second AZD1222 dose. These receptors all stem from an adult who received the AZD1222 COVID-19 vaccine.

V usage is TRBV30 and J usage is TRBJ1-1, with unresolved D. Germline loops: CDR1 GTSNPN, CDR2 SVGIG (reference sequence). Trimming left V 2 bases short and J 8 bases short, with 9 bases between. The CDR3 contains 11 residues. The CDR3 region is CAWSRQMEAFF. The CDR3 DNA reads as TGTGCCTGGAGTAGGCAGATGGAAGCTTTCTTT.

The genes are TRBV27 and TRBJ2-2; the D call may be TRBD1 or TRBD2 (5 bases each). The CDR3 spans 14 residues. The V gene's germline CDR1 is MNHEY and CDR2 SMNVEV (reference sequence). Trimming removed 4 bases at V and 3 bases at J, with 9 bases between. CDR3 sequence: CASSYGADTGELFF. The CDR3 bases are TGTGCCAGCAGTTACGGGGCAGACACCGGGGAGCTGTTTTTT.

The V call is TRBV11-2, the J call TRBJ2-2; D gene ambiguous. This CDR3 is 15 amino acids long. Germline V lookup: CDR1 SGHAT, CDR2 FQNNGV. V was pared by 3 bases and J by 1 base, with 9 bases between. The CDR3 sequence is CASSFRAENTGELFF. For the CDR3, the DNA is TGTGCCAGCAGCTTCCGGGCAGAGAACACCGGGGAGCTGTTTTTT.